The rows below give T cell receptor beta chains drawn from one sample of a study of cytomegalovirus exposure and HLA in healthy donors. Method: immunoSEQ multiplex PCR; TCRdb's copy keeps in-frame clones and lacks some. The sample yields just over 150,000 clones, approximately 84% seen once. Sequenced input: PBMCs. The receptor source for this set is a male donor in good health and CMV-seropositive. The CDR3 runs from the conserved cysteine through the conserved F or W. Fields, in order: V gene, J gene, CDR3 protein.

TRBV30	TRBJ1-6	CAWSVTVAIYNSPLHF
TRBV30	TRBJ1-5	CAWSPGRRVGQPQHF
TRBV5-1	TRBJ2-5	CASSLGEPDRTQYF
TRBV5-1	TRBJ1-4	CASSQLGANEKLFF
TRBV6-5	TRBJ1-1	CASSYGGSTEAFF
TRBV19	TRBJ2-7	CAGAARRDPYEQYF
TRBV9	TRBJ1-3	CASSASVGQGNTIYF
TRBV28	TRBJ2-5	CASSFSGVETQYF
TRBV6-1	TRBJ1-2	CASSLAGGYTF
TRBV7-9	TRBJ2-1	CASSYGPDEQFF
TRBV7-9	TRBJ1-2	CSSSRYGPYGYTF
TRBV14	TRBJ2-7	CASSLGTRGVYEQYF
TRBV7-8	TRBJ1-1	CASSFRQAWDTEAFF
TRBV5-1	TRBJ1-3	CASSLERVAGNTIYF
TRBV7-9	TRBJ2-1	CASSLVAGGDNEQFF
TRBV5-8	TRBJ2-5	CASSVMDRTYQHGKETQYF
TRBV18	TRBJ2-1	CASSPGLAVSDEQFF
TRBV11-3	TRBJ2-3	CASSSSLASRSTDTQYF
TRBV19	TRBJ2-1	CASSPGASGYNEQFF
TRBV5-1	TRBJ2-1	CASSAGQPYNEQFF
TRBV19	TRBJ1-5	CASSISRREHQPQHF
TRBV5-1	TRBJ2-5	CASSLASREETQYF
TRBV12-5	TRBJ1-2	CASGSSERAYGYTF
TRBV10-3	TRBJ1-2	CAISPDLGADYGYTF
TRBV19	TRBJ1-4	CASSVVSLSGVFGKLFF
TRBV7-8	TRBJ1-3	CASSLAPATTGNTIYF
TRBV7-9	TRBJ2-3	CSSSHEDTQYF
TRBV7-9	TRBJ1-2	CASSLGAGGPFNYGYTF
TRBV7-8	TRBJ1-2	CASRPVREGLYGYTF
TRBV7-2	TRBJ2-2	CASSLEASYTGELFF
TRBV29-1	TRBJ1-4	CSTRDRGPATNEKLFF
TRBV7-9	TRBJ2-2	CASSPTGTSSGELFF
TRBV11-2	TRBJ1-5	CASSSYTDGNQPQHF
TRBV6-5	TRBJ1-2	CASSYSGADYGYTF
TRBV6-1	TRBJ1-5	CASRTGSGQPQHF
TRBV18	TRBJ1-5	CASSPTPHLSPTRDSNQPQHF
TRBV5-8	TRBJ2-7	CASSFGAGNYEQYF
TRBV5-8	TRBJ1-5	CASSLAQGKGPQHF
TRBV19	.	CASSQGGWYEQYF
TRBV30	TRBJ2-7	CAWSVRRLAGPINYEQYF
TRBV11-2	TRBJ1-4	CASRLTFRGEEKLFF
TRBV18	TRBJ1-2	CASSPAGPGGYTF
TRBV5-1	TRBJ2-5	CASSLADGLHF
TRBV6-6	TRBJ2-1	CASSSGTSARYNEQFF
TRBV6-1	TRBJ2-1	CASSGSGRGGYNEQFF
TRBV5-5	TRBJ1-2	CASSFSGETYGYTF
TRBV7-2	TRBJ2-1	CASSPPSGRGGEQFF
TRBV19	TRBJ2-5	CATRDYREETQYF
TRBV28	TRBJ2-7	CAVMGSSYEQYF
TRBV6-6	TRBJ2-5	CASSPRGSGSGETQYF
TRBV9	TRBJ2-1	CASSVGAYNEQFF
TRBV5-4	TRBJ2-2	CASSPRVNTGELFF
TRBV6-5	TRBJ2-3	CASGPGLSTDTQYF
TRBV11-3	TRBJ1-4	CASSPQAPPNEKLFF